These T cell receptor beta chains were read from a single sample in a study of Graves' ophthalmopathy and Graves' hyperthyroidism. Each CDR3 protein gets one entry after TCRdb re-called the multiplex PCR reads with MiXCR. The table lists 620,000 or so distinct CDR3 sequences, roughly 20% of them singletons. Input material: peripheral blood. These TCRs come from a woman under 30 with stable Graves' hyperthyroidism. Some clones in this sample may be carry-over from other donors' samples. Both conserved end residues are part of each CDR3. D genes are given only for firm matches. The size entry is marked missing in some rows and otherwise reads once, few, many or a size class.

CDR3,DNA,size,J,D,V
CSPTPQGFDTEAFF,TGCAGTCCGACGCCCCAGGGGTTCGACACTGAAGCTTTCTTT,.,TRBJ1-1,.,TRBV20-1
CASRAHSVKAVNQPQHF,TGTGCCAGCAGAGCGCACTCAGTCAAGGCAGTCAATCAGCCCCAGCATTTT,many,TRBJ1-5,.,TRBV6-1
CASSLTGGPAEQYF,TGTGCCAGCAGCTTGACAGGGGGACCAGCCGAGCAGTACTTC,.,TRBJ2-7,TRBD1,TRBV7-3
CASQQVSYEQYF,TGTGCCAGCCAGCAGGTATCCTACGAGCAGTACTTC,many,TRBJ2-7,.,TRBV28
CASRSIGAGNTIYF,TGTGCCAGCAGATCCATAGGGGCTGGAAACACCATATATTTT,few,TRBJ1-3,.,TRBV6-1
CASSQGGVEAFF,TGTGCCAGCAGCCAAGGTGGGGTTGAAGCTTTCTTT,.,TRBJ1-1,.,TRBV3-1
CASSFGTTNYGYTF,TGTGCCAGCAGTTTCGGGACAACCAACTATGGCTACACCTTC,many,TRBJ1-2,.,TRBV28
CASSVGSNAEAFF,TGTGCCAGCAGCGTAGGTTCGAACGCTGAAGCTTTCTTT,many,TRBJ1-1,.,TRBV9
CASGEMSLNYGYTF,TGTGCCAGCGGCGAGATGTCGTTAAACTATGGCTACACCTTC,many,TRBJ1-2,.,TRBV27
CASNDDRPSYEQYF,TGCGCCAGCAACGATGACAGGCCCTCCTACGAGCAGTACTTC,many,TRBJ2-7,.,TRBV5-1
CSVGPNSEAFF,TGCAGCGTGGGGCCCAACTCCGAAGCTTTCTTT,.,TRBJ1-1,.,TRBV29-1
CASSRWGLGNYGYTF,TGCGCCAGCAGCCGATGGGGGCTGGGGAACTATGGCTACACCTTC,few,TRBJ1-2,.,TRBV4-1
CSVGGLAGATNTGELFF,TGCAGCGTTGGCGGACTAGCGGGGGCCACGAACACCGGGGAGCTGTTTTTT,many,TRBJ2-2,TRBD2,TRBV29-1
CASSGGLARGEQYF,TGTGCCAGCAGTGGGGGACTAGCGAGGGGCGAGCAGTACTTC,many,TRBJ2-7,TRBD2,TRBV6-1
CASRGGPDVNSPLHF,TGTGCCAGCAGAGGAGGTCCTGATGTTAATTCACCCCTCCACTTT,.,TRBJ1-6,.,TRBV14
CASSDLPGGDQPQHF,TGTGCCAGCAGTGACCTTCCAGGTGGGGATCAGCCCCAGCATTTT,many,TRBJ1-5,.,TRBV6-1
CASSFGTGRVRELFF,TGCGCCAGCAGCTTCGGGACAGGGAGAGTCCGGGAGCTGTTTTTT,.,TRBJ2-2,TRBD1,TRBV4-1
CASSTSRVGYEQYF,TGTGCCAGCAGCACTAGCCGTGTTGGCTACGAGCAGTACTTC,many,TRBJ2-7,.,TRBV13
CSAAVAYEQYF,TGCAGCGCCGCCGTCGCCTACGAGCAGTACTTC,.,TRBJ2-7,.,TRBV29-1
CASSLTLGDTEAFF,TGTGCCAGCAGTTTAACGTTGGGGGACACTGAAGCTTTCTTT,many,TRBJ1-1,.,TRBV27